The rows below give T cell receptor beta chains drawn from one sample of a study of blood T cell repertoires in COVID-19. The repertoire was sequenced with immunoSEQ multiplex PCR; TCRdb's copy has only in-frame clones and lacks some. The sample has tens of thousands of clones, approximately 89% seen once; the top ten hold 6% to 7.5%. Sequencing was carried out using peripheral blood. Receptors were obtained from an elderly woman with acute or convalescent COVID-19. Both conserved end residues are part of each CDR3. D genes are given only for firm matches. Rows give clone size only sometimes, using once, few, many, or a class for an expanded clone.

>TRBV19|-|TRBJ1-3|-
TGTGCCAGTAGTAAGGGGGGGTCCAGCTCTGGAAACACCATATATTTT
CASSKGGSSSGNTIYF
>TRBV3-1/TRBV3-2|-|TRBJ2-5|TRBD1
TGTGCCAGCATCGCCCGAACAGACAGGGCCCGGGAGACCCAGTACTTC
CASIARTDRARETQYF
>TRBV19|-|TRBJ1-1|-
TGTGCCAGTAGTAGGCAGGGCTCCACTGAAGCTTTCTTT
CASSRQGSTEAFF
>TRBV4-3|-|TRBJ1-1|-
TGCGCCAGCAGCCTTGCAGGGTACACTGAAGCTTTCTTT
CASSLAGYTEAFF
>TRBV6-5|-|TRBJ1-1|-
TGTGCCAGCTCTGGCGGCGGGGACACTGAAGCTTTCTTT
CASSGGGDTEAFF
>TRBV10-1|-|TRBJ1-1|-
TGCGCCAGCTTGCGGCAGAAGAACACTGAAGCTTTCTTT
CASLRQKNTEAFF
>TRBV5-6|-|TRBJ1-5|TRBD1
TGTGCCAGCAGCTCAGCAGGGGGACCCAATCAGCCCCAGCATTTT
CASSSAGGPNQPQHF
>TRBV7-3|-|TRBJ2-1|TRBD2
TGTGCCAGCAGCTTAACGTATAGCGGGAGCAAGTACAATGAGCAGTTCTTC
CASSLTYSGSKYNEQFF
>TRBV5-6|-|TRBJ2-7|TRBD1
TGTGCCAGCAGCTCCCGGGACAGGGGGGGCTACGAGCAGTACTTC
CASSSRDRGGYEQYF
>TRBV7-9|-|TRBJ2-3|-
TGTGCCAGCAGCTCACAGGGTATGACGCAGTATTTT
CASSSQGMTQYF
>TRBV5-1|-|TRBJ2-1|TRBD2
TGCGCCAGCAGCTTGTTCGCGGGAGGAATGAATGAGCAGTTCTTC
CASSLFAGGMNEQFF
>TRBV29-1|-|TRBJ1-1|TRBD1
TGCAGCGTTGTAGGGACAGCGATCAACACTGAAGCTTTCTTT
CSVVGTAINTEAFF
>TRBV4-3|-|TRBJ2-3|TRBD2
TGCGCCAGCAGCCAATCCACGGGCGGGGGGTCGTCAGATACGCAGTATTTT
CASSQSTGGGSSDTQYF
>TRBV4-2|-|TRBJ2-2|-
TGTGCCAGCAGCCAAGCCGGCGGGACTCCTTCCACCGGGGAGCTGTTTTTT
CASSQAGGTPSTGELFF
>TRBV5-1|-|TRBJ2-1|-
TGCGCCAGCAGCTTGGTAGGGGGACGTATCTCGAATGAGCAGTTCTTC
CASSLVGGRISNEQFF
>TRBV7-3|-|TRBJ1-2|TRBD1
TGTGCCAGCAGCCCAGGGACAGGGCCTAACTATGGCTACACCTTC
CASSPGTGPNYGYTF
>TRBV6-6|-|TRBJ1-3|-
TGTGCCAGCAGTCGGGACCAGGGGATTGGCAACACCATATATTTT
CASSRDQGIGNTIYF
>TRBV3-1/TRBV3-2|-|TRBJ1-2|-
TGTGCCAGCAGCCTGAATTACAGGGACGGCTACACCTTC
CASSLNYRDGYTF
>TRBV6-5|-|TRBJ1-3|-
TGTGCCAGCAGTTACTCGGACCTTAGCGGCGGCACCCCACTATATTTT
CASSYSDLSGGTPLYF
>TRBV7-2|-|TRBJ1-1|TRBD1
TGTGCCAGCAGCTCCAGACAGGGGGTTGGTGAAGCTTTCTTT
CASSSRQGVGEAFF
>TRBV4-3|-|TRBJ1-2|TRBD1
TGCGCCAGCAGCACCGCTGCTCAGGGGGGAGGCTATGGCTACACCTTC
CASSTAAQGGGYGYTF
>TRBV5-6|-|TRBJ1-1|-
TGTGCCAGCAGCTTGTTGGGGCGGACTATGAACACTGAAGCTTTCTTT
CASSLLGRTMNTEAFF
>TRBV19|-|TRBJ2-1|TRBD2
TGTGCCAGTAGTGGGGGACTAGCGGGGAACGCCAATGAGCAGTTCTTC
CASSGGLAGNANEQFF
>TRBV19|-|TRBJ1-2|-
TGTGCCAGTAGCCTCGCGGGCCACTATGGCTACACCTTC
CASSLAGHYGYTF
>TRBV9|-|TRBJ1-2|-
TGTGCCAGCAGCCCCTTCGGGGGGGGCAGCTATCGCTACACCTTC
CASSPFGGGSYRYTF
>TRBV12-3/TRBV12-4|once|TRBJ2-7|TRBD1
TGTGCCAGCAAAGGCAGGGGGTACGAGCAGTACTTC
CASKGRGYEQYF
>TRBV7-6|-|TRBJ1-5|-
TGTGCCAGCAGCTTAGAGCAGGGCCTCAATCAGCCCCAGCATTTT
CASSLEQGLNQPQHF
>TRBV10-3|once|TRBJ2-7|-
TGTGCCGTCCAACCCCGGGGGTACACCTACGAGCAGTACTTC
CAVQPRGYTYEQYF
>TRBV19|-|TRBJ1-5|-
TGTGCCAGTAGTATCCTGAAACGGGGCAATCAGCCCCAGCATTTT
CASSILKRGNQPQHF
>TRBV9|-|TRBJ1-1|-
TGTGCCAGCAGCGTAGTAGGGACAAGTGGTGAAGCTTTCTTT
CASSVVGTSGEAFF
>TRBV7-2|-|TRBJ1-1|TRBD1
TGTGCCAGCAGCGGCCGGACAGGGAATACGAACACTGAAGCTTTCTTT
CASSGRTGNTNTEAFF
>TRBV27|-|TRBJ1-5|-
TGTGCCAGCAGTTATCCGGGTCAGCCCCAGCATTTT
CASSYPGQPQHF
>TRBV5-4|-|TRBJ1-4|-
TGTGCCAGCAGCTCGGTAGGAGAGTACGCAACTAATGAAAAACTGTTTTTT
CASSSVGEYATNEKLFF
>TRBV6-5|-|TRBJ2-6|-
TGTGCCAGCAGTTACTCCCGCAGAACCGGGGCCAACGTCCTGACTTTC
CASSYSRRTGANVLTF
>TRBV3-1/TRBV3-2|once|TRBJ1-3|-
TGTGCCAGCAGCCGAAACTCAGGGTCCTCTGGAAACACCATATATTTT
CASSRNSGSSGNTIYF
>TRBV24-1|-|TRBJ2-3|TRBD2
TGTGCCACCAGTAAAGGGACTAGCGGGAGGGCAGATACGCAGTATTTT
CATSKGTSGRADTQYF
>TRBV5-1|-|TRBJ2-2|-
TGCGCCAGCAGCTTGGTGACTAGGGCCGGGGAGCTGTTTTTT
CASSLVTRAGELFF
>TRBV6-1|few|TRBJ1-2|-
TGTGCCAGCAGTGACACGACATATGGCTACACCTTC
CASSDTTYGYTF
>TRBV29-1|-|TRBJ2-5|TRBD1
TGCAGCGTTGAGCCGGGACAGGGACTCCAAGAGACCCAGTACTTC
CSVEPGQGLQETQYF
>TRBV18|-|TRBJ2-7|TRBD1
TGTGCCAGCTCATCCGGGACAGGGGGCGAGCAGTACTTC
CASSSGTGGEQYF
>TRBV15|-|TRBJ2-5|TRBD2
TGTGCCACCAGCCGATCTAGCGGTCCCGGGGAGACCCAGTACTTC
CATSRSSGPGETQYF
>TRBV5-5|-|TRBJ2-6|-
TGTGCCAGCAGCTTGGTTCAGGGCTTCTCTGGGGCCAACGTCCTGACTTTC
CASSLVQGFSGANVLTF
>TRBV7-2|-|TRBJ2-7|-
TGTGCCAGCAGCTCGAATAGCGGTCCTCTCGAGCAGTACTTC
CASSSNSGPLEQYF
>TRBV15|few|TRBJ1-2|-
TGTGCCACCAGTCAGGGACTGACCTATGGCTACACCTTC
CATSQGLTYGYTF